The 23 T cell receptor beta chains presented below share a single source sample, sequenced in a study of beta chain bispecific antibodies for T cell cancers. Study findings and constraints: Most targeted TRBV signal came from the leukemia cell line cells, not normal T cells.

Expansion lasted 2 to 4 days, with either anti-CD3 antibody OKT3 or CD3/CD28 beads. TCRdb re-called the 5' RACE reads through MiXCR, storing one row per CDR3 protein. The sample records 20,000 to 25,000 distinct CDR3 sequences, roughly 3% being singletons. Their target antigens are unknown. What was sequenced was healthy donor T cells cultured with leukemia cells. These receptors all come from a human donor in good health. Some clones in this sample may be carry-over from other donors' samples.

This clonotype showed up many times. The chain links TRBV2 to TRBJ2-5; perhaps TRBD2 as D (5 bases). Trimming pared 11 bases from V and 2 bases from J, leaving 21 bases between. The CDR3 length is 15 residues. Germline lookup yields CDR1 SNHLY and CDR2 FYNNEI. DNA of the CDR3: TGTGCCGGTACTTCGGACTCCACCATACAAGAGACCCAGTACTTC. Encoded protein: CAGTSDSTIQETQYF.

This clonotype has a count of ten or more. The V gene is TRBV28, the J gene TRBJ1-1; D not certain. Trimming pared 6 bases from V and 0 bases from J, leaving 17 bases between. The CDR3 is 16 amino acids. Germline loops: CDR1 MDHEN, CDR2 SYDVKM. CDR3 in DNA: TGTGCCAGCAGGCCAGAAAACAGCCTCATGAACACTGAAGCTTTCTTT. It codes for CASRPENSLMNTEAFF.

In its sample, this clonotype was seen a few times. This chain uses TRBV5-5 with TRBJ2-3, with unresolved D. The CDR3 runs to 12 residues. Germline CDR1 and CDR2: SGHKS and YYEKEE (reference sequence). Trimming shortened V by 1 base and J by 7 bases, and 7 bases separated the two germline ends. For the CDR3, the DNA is TGTGCCAGCAGCTTGAATATTCATACGCAGTATTTT. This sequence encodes CASSLNIHTQYF. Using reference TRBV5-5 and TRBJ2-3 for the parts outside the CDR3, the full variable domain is DAGVTQSPTHLIKTRGQQVTLRCSPISGHKSVSWYQQVLGQGPQFIFQYYEKEERGRGNFPDRFSARQFPNYSSELNVNALLLGDSALYLCASSLNIHTQYFGPGTRLTVL.

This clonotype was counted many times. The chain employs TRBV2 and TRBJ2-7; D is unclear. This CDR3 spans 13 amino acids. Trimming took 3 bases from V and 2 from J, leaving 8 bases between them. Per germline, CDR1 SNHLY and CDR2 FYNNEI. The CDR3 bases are TGTGCCAGCAGTGAGGTCCGGGCCTACGAGCAGTACTTC. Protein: CASSEVRAYEQYF.

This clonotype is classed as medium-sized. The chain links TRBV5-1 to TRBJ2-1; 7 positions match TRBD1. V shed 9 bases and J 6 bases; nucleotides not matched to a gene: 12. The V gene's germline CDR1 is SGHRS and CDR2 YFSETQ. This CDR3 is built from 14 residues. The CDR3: CATSREGAGNEQFF. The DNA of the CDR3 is TGCGCCACCTCGCGAGAGGGGGCCGGCAATGAGCAGTTCTTC.

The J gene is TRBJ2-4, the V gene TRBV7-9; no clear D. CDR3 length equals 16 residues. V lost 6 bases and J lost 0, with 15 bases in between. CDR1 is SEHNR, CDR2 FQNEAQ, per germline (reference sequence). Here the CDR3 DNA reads TGTGCCAGCAGTTCTTTAGAGGCGATAGCCAAAAACATTCAGTACTTC. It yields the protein CASSSLEAIAKNIQYF. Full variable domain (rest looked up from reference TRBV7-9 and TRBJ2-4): DTGVSQNPRHKITKRGQNVTFRCDPISEHNRLYWYRQTLGQGPEFLTYFQNEAQLEKSRLLSDRFSAERPKGSFSTLEIQRTEQGDSAMYLCASSSLEAIAKNIQYFGAGTRLSVL.

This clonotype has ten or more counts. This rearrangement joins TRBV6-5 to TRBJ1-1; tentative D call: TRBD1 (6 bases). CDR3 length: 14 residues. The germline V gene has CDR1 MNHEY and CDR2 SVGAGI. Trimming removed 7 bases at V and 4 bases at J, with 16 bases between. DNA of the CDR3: TGTGCCAGCACGGACTCCTCGGGGGCCACTGAAGCTTTCTTT. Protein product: CASTDSSGATEAFF.

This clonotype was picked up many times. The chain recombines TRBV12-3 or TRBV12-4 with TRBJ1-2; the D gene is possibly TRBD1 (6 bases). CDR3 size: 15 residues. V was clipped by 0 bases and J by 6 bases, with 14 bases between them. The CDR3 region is CASSLADGQRNGYTF. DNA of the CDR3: TGTGCCAGCAGTTTAGCCGACGGACAGCGTAATGGCTACACCTTC.

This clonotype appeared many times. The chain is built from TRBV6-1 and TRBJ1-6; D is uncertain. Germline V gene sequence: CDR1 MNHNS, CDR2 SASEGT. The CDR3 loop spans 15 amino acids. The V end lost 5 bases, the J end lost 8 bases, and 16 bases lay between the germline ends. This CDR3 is CASSRRSPPDSPLHF. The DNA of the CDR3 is TGTGCCAGCAGTCGAAGATCGCCCCCGGATTCACCCCTCCACTTT.

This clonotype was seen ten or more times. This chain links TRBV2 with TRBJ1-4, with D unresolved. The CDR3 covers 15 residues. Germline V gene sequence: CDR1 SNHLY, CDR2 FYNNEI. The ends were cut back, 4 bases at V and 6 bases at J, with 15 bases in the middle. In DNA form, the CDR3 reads TGTGCCAGCAGTGTATTCAAGGCCGATTATGAAAAACTGTTTTTT. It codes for CASSVFKADYEKLFF.

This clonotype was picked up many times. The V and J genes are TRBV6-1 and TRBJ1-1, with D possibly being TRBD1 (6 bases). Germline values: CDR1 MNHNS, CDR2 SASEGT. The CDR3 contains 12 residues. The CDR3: CLTQGLDTEAFF. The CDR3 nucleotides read TGTCTAACACAGGGCTTGGACACTGAAGCTTTCTTT.

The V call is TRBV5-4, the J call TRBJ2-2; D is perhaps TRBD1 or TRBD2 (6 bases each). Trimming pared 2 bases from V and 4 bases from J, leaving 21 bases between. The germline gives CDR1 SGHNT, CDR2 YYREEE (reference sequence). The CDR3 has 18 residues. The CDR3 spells CASSFFPGGGMGTGELFF. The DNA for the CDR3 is TGTGCCAGCAGCTTTTTTCCCGGAGGGGGTATGGGCACCGGGGAGCTGTTTTTT.

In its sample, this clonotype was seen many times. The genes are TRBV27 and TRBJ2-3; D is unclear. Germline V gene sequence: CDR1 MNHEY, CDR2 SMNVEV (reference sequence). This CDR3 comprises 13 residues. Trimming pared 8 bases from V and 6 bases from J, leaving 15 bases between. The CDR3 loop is CASFSRTRDTQYF. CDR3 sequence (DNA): TGTGCCAGCTTCTCTCGGACGCGGGATACGCAGTATTTT.

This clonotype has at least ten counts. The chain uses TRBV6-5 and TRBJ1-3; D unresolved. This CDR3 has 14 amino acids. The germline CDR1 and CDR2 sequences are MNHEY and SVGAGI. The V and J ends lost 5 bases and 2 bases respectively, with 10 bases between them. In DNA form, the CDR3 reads TGTGCCAGCAGTAAATGGGAAACTGGAAACACCATATATTTT. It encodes CASSKWETGNTIYF.

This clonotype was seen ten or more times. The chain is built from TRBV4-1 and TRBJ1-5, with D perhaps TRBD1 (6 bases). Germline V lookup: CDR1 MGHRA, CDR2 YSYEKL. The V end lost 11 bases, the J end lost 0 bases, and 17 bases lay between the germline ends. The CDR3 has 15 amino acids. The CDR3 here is CAAKGTPYSNQPQHF. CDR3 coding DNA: TGCGCCGCAAAGGGGACACCTTATAGCAATCAGCCCCAGCATTTT.

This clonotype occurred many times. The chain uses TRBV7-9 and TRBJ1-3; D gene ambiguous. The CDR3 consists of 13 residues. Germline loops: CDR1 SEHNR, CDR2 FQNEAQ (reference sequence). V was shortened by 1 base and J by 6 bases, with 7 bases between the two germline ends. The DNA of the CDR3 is TGTGCCAGCAGCTTAGGGGTCGAAAACACCATATATTTT. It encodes CASSLGVENTIYF.

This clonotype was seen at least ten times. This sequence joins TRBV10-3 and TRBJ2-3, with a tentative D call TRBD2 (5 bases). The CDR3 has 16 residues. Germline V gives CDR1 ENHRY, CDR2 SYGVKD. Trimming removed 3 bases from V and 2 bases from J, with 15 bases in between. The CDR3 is CAISDLAGGSTDTQYF. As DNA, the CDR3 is TGTGCCATCAGTGACCTAGCTGGTGGCTCCACAGATACGCAGTATTTT.

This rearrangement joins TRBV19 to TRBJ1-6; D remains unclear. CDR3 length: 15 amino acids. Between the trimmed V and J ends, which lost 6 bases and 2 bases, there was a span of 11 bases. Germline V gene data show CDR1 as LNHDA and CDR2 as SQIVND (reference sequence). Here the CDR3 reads CASRIGRTYNSPLHF. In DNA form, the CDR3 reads TGTGCCAGTAGAATCGGGCGGACCTATAATTCACCCCTCCACTTT.

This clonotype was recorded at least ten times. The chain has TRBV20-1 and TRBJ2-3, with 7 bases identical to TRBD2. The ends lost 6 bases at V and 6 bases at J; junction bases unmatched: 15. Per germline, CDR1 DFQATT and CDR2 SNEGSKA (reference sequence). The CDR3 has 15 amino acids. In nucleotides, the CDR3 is TGCAGTGCACCCGACCCTGCGGGGGTCATCGATACGCAGTATTTT. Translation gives CSAPDPAGVIDTQYF.

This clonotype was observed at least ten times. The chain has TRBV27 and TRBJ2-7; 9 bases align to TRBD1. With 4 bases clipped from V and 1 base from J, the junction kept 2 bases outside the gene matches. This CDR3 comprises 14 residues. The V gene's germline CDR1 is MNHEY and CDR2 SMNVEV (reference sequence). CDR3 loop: CASSWGTGSYEQYF. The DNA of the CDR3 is TGTGCCAGCAGTTGGGGGACAGGGTCCTACGAGCAGTACTTC.

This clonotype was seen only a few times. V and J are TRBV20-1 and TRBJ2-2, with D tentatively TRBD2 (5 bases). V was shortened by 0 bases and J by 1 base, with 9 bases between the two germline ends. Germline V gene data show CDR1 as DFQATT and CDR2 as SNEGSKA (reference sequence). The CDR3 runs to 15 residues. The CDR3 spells CSARERAGNTGELFF. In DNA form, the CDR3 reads TGCAGTGCTAGAGAGAGGGCAGGGAACACCGGGGAGCTGTTTTTT.

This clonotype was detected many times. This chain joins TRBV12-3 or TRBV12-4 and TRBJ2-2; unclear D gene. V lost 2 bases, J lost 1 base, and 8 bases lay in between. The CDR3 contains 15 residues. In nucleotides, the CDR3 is TGTGCCAGCAGTTTAAGAACGGTGAACACCGGGGAGCTGTTTTTT. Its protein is CASSLRTVNTGELFF.

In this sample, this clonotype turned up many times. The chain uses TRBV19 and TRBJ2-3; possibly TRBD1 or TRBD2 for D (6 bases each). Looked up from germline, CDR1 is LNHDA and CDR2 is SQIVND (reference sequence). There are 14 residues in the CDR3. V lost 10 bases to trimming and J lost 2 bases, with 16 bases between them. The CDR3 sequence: CATSEGGYTDTQYF. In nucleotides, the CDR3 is TGTGCCACCTCTGAGGGGGGATACACAGATACGCAGTATTTT. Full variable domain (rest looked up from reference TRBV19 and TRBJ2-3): DGGITQSPKYLFRKEGQNVTLSCEQNLNHDAMYWYRQDPGQGLRLIYYSQIVNDFQKGDIAEGYSVSREKKESFPLTVTSAQKNPTAFYLCATSEGGYTDTQYFGPGTRLTVL.